One sample yielded the 18 T cell receptor beta chains listed below, sequenced in a study of regulatory T cells in long-lasting Graves disease. Both iRepertoire HTBI primers and Arm-PCR of CDR3 regions were used to build the TCR beta libraries. Using its own MiXCR run on the multiplex PCR reads, TCRdb lists one record per CDR3 protein. The repertoire holds roughly 500,000 distinct CDR3 sequences, around a fifth seen once, with about an eighth in the top ten. Time point given: persistent/refractory GD, antithyroid drugs over 5 years with positive TRAb. From PBMCs, RNA was extracted and then used to make the TCR library. The sequences come from peripheral blood mononuclear cells (PBMCs), collected when the disease was refractory, from a patient treated with antithyroid drugs. These receptors were obtained from a female donor with Graves disease.

There are many counts of this clonotype. This chain connects TRBV28 to TRBJ2-7, with 8 bases aligning to TRBD1. The CDR3 contains 13 residues. The ends lost 11 bases at V and 4 bases at J; junction bases unmatched: 10. CDR1 is MDHEN and CDR2 is SYDVKM in the germline V gene. CDR3 residues: CAAEGTGRYEQYF. In DNA form, the CDR3 reads TGTGCCGCAGAGGGGACAGGTCGGTACGAGCAGTACTTC.

This clonotype was observed many times. J is TRBJ2-7 and V is TRBV2; TRBD1 agrees at 7 bases. The CDR3 extends over 14 amino acids. Germline loops: CDR1 SNHLY, CDR2 FYNNEI. Trimming took 4 bases from V and 2 from J; bases not matched to a gene: 5. The CDR3 DNA follows: TGTGCCAGCAGTGTCTATACAGGGGCCTACGAGCAGTACTTC. Protein: CASSVYTGAYEQYF.

Many counts were recorded for this clonotype. J is TRBJ1-1 and V is TRBV2; D gene uncertain. Germline V lookup: CDR1 SNHLY, CDR2 FYNNEI. The CDR3 extends over 12 amino acids. V lost 4 bases and J lost 5, with 8 bases in between. The CDR3 coding sequence is TGTGCCAGCAGTGGAAGGAGGACTGAAGCTTTCTTT. It specifies CASSGRRTEAFF.

This clonotype appeared a few times. The chain carries TRBV20-1 and TRBJ1-6; the match to TRBD1 covers 9 bases. Germline V gene lookup returns CDR1 DFQATT and CDR2 SNEGSKA (reference sequence). Germline trimming cut 2 bases from V and 11 bases from J; bases unmatched to any gene: 10. The length of the CDR3 is 15 residues. CDR3 in DNA: TGCAGTGCTAGAACCCCGGGGACAGGGTTTGCACCCCTCCACTTT. Amino acids: CSARTPGTGFAPLHF.

A few counts support this clonotype. This chain connects TRBV6-1 to TRBJ2-7; 10 bases fit TRBD1. The length of the CDR3 is 16 residues. The ends lost 4 bases at V and 4 bases at J; junction bases unmatched: 10. Germline CDR1 and CDR2: MNHNS and SASEGT. The chain's CDR3 is CASSVARQGALYEQYF. The CDR3 DNA reads as TGTGCCAGCAGTGTAGCAAGACAGGGGGCATTGTACGAGCAGTACTTC.

This clonotype came up a few times. This chain links TRBV18 with TRBJ1-4, with D hard to call. CDR1 and CDR2 (germline): KGHSH, LQKENI. Trimming pared 2 bases from V and 8 bases from J, leaving 15 bases between. The CDR3 runs 15 residues. DNA of the CDR3: TGTGCCAGCTCACCAAGTGGAGGACCGGGAGAAAAACTGTTTTTT. Protein product: CASSPSGGPGEKLFF.

In the case of this clonotype: A much larger clone sits a single nucleotide away, making a read error possible. This chain joins TRBV11-2 and TRBJ2-7; D remains unclear. The germline gives CDR1 SGHAT, CDR2 FQNNGV. With 2 bases removed from V and 9 bases from J, the gap between germline ends came to 11 bases. The length of the CDR3 is 12 residues. CDR3 sequence (DNA): TGTGCCAGCAGCTTACCACATCCCTGGCAGTACTTC. Its protein is CASSLPHPWQYF.

In its sample, this clonotype was seen many times. This rearrangement joins TRBV28 to TRBJ1-2; D may be TRBD1 (5 bases). V lost 7 bases to trimming and J lost 5 bases, with 17 bases between them. From germline, CDR1 is MDHEN and CDR2 SYDVKM. The CDR3 totals 14 residues. The CDR3, as DNA: TGTGCCAGCACCTCCTCGGGGGGAGGATATGGCTACACCTTC. Its translation is CASTSSGGGYGYTF.

The chain joins TRBV5-4 to TRBJ1-2, with D perhaps TRBD1 (5 bases). V lost 4 bases and J lost 2, with 12 bases in between. The CDR3 loop spans 14 amino acids. Germline V CDR1 and CDR2: SGHNT, YYREEE (reference sequence). The DNA of the CDR3 is TGTGCCAGCAGCACCGGGACGCTAAACTATGGCTACACCTTC. Its protein product is CASSTGTLNYGYTF.

This clonotype has more than one count but fewer than ten. V gene TRBV7-6 combines with J gene TRBJ1-3; 8 nucleotides line up with TRBD1. Germline V gene lookup returns CDR1 SGHVS and CDR2 FNYEAQ. There are 17 residues in the CDR3. V shed 1 base, J shed 0 bases, and the junction held 5 bases outside the gene matches. CDR3 nucleotides: TGTGCCAGCAGCTTAGAAACAGGGGGTAGCTCTGGAAACACCATATATTTT. Encoded protein: CASSLETGGSSGNTIYF.

V gene TRBV18 combines with J gene TRBJ1-4; D is perhaps TRBD1 (5 bases). The ends were cut back, 2 bases at V and 2 bases at J, with 9 bases in the middle. The CDR3 loop spans 15 amino acids. Germline CDR1 and CDR2: KGHSH and LQKENI. This CDR3 is CASSPREGTNEKLFF. CDR3 sequence (DNA): TGTGCCAGCTCACCAAGAGAGGGGACTAATGAAAAACTGTTTTTT.

This clonotype appeared many times. V is TRBV28 and J is TRBJ1-1; D unresolved. The CDR3 contains 15 residues. The V gene's germline CDR1 is MDHEN and CDR2 SYDVKM. V lost 4 bases to trimming and J lost 1 base, with 13 bases between them. CDR3 in amino acids: CASSSDGFSNTEAFF. CDR3 in DNA: TGTGCCAGCAGTTCGGACGGATTCTCGAACACTGAAGCTTTCTTT.

A remark on this clonotype: This may be a read error, as it is one base from a much larger clone. The chain links TRBV2 to TRBJ1-2; D gene unclear. The germline gives CDR1 SNHLY, CDR2 FYNNEI. The CDR3 length is 14 residues. This chain's CDR3 is CASGEGRLEGGYTF. CDR3 DNA: TGTGCCAGCGGTGAAGGGAGGCTCGAAGGTGGCTACACCTTC.

This clonotype was observed at least ten times. The rearrangement uses TRBV9 and TRBJ2-5; 10 positions agree with TRBD2. After removal of 0 bases from V and 4 bases from J, the junction contained 6 bases not matched to a gene. This CDR3 contains 16 residues. The V gene's germline CDR1 is SGDLS and CDR2 YYNGEE. CDR3 residues: CASSVGLAGVGETQYF. CDR3 DNA: TGTGCCAGCAGCGTAGGTCTAGCGGGAGTCGGAGAGACCCAGTACTTC.

At least ten counts were recorded for this clonotype. The chain employs TRBV10-3 and TRBJ2-5; D is unresolved. Trimming shortened V by 7 bases and J by 3 bases, and 15 bases separated the two germline ends. The V gene's germline CDR1 is ENHRY and CDR2 SYGVKD. This CDR3 spans 14 amino acids. For the CDR3, the DNA is TGTGCCATCAAAGTCGCCGCCGGTGAAGAGACCCAGTACTTC. Its translation is CAIKVAAGEETQYF.

This clonotype was seen repeatedly, ten times or more. The chain employs TRBV25-1 and TRBJ1-2; 9 bases are shared with TRBD1. After removal of 7 bases from V and 6 bases from J, the junction contained 9 bases not matched to a gene. This CDR3 has 14 residues. Per germline, CDR1 MGHDK and CDR2 SYGVNS. CDR3 sequence (DNA): TGTGCCAGCACAAGGACAGGGGCGATGGATGGCTACACCTTC. Translated, it gives CASTRTGAMDGYTF.

This clonotype was recorded a few times. The chain has TRBV9 and TRBJ2-7; unclear D gene. Trimming removed 0 bases from V and 3 bases from J, with 10 bases in between. The CDR3 sequence is 14 residues long. Germline CDR1 reads SGDLS; CDR2 reads YYNGEE. Here the CDR3 DNA reads TGTGCCAGCAGCGTAGTGGGTGGTGACTACGAGCAGTACTTC. Protein sequence: CASSVVGGDYEQYF.

This clonotype has a count of ten or more. The V gene is TRBV12-3 or TRBV12-4, the J gene TRBJ1-5, with D uncertain. Trimming cost V 1 base and J 4 bases, with 11 bases left between them. The CDR3 spans 15 residues. CDR3: CASSLGVGRNQPQHF. For the CDR3, the DNA is TGTGCCAGCAGTTTAGGGGTAGGGCGGAATCAGCCCCAGCATTTT.